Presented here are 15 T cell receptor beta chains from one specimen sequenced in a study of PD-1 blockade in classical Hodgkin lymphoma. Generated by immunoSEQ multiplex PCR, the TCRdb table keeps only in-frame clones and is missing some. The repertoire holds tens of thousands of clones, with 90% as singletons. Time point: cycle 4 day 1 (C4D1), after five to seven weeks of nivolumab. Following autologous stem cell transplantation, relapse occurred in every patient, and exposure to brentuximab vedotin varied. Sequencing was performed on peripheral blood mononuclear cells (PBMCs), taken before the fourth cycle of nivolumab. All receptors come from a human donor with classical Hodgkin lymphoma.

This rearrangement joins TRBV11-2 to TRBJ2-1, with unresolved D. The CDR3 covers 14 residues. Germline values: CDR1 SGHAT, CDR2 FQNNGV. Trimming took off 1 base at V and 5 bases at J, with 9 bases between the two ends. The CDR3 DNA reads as TGTGCCAGCAGCTTAGCGGGTACTCACAATGAGCAGTTCTTC. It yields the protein CASSLAGTHNEQFF.

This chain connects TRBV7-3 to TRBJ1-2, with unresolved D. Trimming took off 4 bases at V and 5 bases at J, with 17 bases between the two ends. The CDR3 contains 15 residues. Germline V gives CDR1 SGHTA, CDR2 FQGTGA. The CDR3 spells CASSSPGGDGYGYTF. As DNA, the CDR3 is TGTGCCAGCAGCTCCCCCGGTGGGGATGGTTATGGCTACACCTTC.

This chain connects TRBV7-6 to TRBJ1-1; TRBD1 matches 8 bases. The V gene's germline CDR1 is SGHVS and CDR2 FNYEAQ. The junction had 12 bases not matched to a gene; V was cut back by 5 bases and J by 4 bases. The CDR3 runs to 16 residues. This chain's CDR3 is CASSLTQGAGGTEAFF. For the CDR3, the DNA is TGTGCCAGCAGCCTAACTCAGGGGGCGGGAGGCACTGAAGCTTTCTTT.

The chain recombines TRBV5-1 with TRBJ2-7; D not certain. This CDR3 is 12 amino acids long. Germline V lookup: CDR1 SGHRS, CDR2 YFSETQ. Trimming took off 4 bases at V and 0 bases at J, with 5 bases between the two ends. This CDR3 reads CASSGDSYEQYF. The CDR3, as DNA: TGCGCCAGCAGCGGAGACTCCTACGAGCAGTACTTC.

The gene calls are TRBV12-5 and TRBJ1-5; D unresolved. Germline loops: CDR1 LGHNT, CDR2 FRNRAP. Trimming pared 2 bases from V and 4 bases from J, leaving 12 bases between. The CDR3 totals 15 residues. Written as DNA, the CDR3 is TGTGCTAGTGGTTTGTGGTCAGAACTTAATCAGCCCCAGCATTTT. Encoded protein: CASGLWSELNQPQHF.

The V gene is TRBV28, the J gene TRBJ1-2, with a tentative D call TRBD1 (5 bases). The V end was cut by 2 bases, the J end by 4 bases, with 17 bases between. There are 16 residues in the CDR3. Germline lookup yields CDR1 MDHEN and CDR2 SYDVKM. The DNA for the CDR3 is TGTGCCAGCAGTTTACGGGGAGGGGCCCGTAGCTATGGCTACACCTTC. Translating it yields CASSLRGGARSYGYTF.

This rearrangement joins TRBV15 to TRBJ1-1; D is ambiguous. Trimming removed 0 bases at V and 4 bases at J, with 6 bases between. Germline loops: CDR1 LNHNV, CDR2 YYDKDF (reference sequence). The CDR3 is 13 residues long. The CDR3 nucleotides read TGTGCCACCAGCAGAGATCAGAGCACTGAAGCTTTCTTT. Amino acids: CATSRDQSTEAFF.

The CDR3 is CASREQSGTDGYTF. In DNA form, the CDR3 reads TGTGCCAGCAGAGAACAAAGCGGGACAGATGGCTACACCTTC. V usage is TRBV2 and J usage is TRBJ1-2; 7 bases match TRBD1. The V gene's germline CDR1 is SNHLY and CDR2 FYNNEI. Germline trimming cut 6 bases from V and 6 bases from J; bases unmatched to any gene: 10. CDR3 length equals 14 residues.

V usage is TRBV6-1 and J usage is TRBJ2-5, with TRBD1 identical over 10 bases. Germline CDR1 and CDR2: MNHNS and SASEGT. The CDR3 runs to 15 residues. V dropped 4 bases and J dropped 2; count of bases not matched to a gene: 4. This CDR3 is CASSGDRGRQETQYF. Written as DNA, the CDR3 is TGTGCCAGCAGTGGAGACAGGGGGCGACAAGAGACCCAGTACTTC.

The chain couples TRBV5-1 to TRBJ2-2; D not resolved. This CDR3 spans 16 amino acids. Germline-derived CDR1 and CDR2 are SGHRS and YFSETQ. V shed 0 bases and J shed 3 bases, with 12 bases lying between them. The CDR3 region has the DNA TGCGCCAGCAGCTTGGCATGGGGTCTGGACACCGGGGAGCTGTTTTTT. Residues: CASSLAWGLDTGELFF.

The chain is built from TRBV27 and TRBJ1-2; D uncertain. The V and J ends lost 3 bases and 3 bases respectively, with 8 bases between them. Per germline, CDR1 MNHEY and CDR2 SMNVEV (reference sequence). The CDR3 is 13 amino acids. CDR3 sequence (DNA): TGTGCCAGCAGTTTTGGCCGCGACTATGGCTACACCTTC. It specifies CASSFGRDYGYTF.

The CDR3 nucleotides are TGTGCCAGCAGTTACGCGACTAGCGGCGCCAAAAACATTCAGTACTTC. It codes for CASSYATSGAKNIQYF. The rearrangement links TRBV6-5 to TRBJ2-4, with TRBD2 identical over 9 bases. The CDR3 extends over 16 amino acids. The trim removed 2 bases at V and 1 base at J, leaving 3 bases unmatched. CDR1 is MNHEY and CDR2 is SVGAGI in the germline V gene.

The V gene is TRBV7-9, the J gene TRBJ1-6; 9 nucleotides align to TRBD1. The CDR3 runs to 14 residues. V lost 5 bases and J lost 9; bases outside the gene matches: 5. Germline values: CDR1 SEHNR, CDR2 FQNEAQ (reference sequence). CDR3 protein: CASSQGQGASPLHF. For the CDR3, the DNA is TGTGCCAGCAGCCAGGGACAGGGCGCTTCACCCCTCCACTTT.

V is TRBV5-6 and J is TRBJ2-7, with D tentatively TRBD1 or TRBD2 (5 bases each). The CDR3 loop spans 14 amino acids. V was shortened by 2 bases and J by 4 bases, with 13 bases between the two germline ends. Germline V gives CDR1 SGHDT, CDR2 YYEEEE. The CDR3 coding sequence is TGTGCCAGCAGCTTTGGGACCCGCTTTTACGAGCAGTACTTC. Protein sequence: CASSFGTRFYEQYF.

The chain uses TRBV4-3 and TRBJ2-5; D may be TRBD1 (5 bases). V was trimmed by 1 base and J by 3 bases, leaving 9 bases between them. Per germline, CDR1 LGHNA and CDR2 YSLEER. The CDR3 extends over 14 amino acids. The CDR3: CASSQGGREETQYF. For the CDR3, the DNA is TGCGCCAGCAGCCAAGGGGGCAGGGAAGAGACCCAGTACTTC.